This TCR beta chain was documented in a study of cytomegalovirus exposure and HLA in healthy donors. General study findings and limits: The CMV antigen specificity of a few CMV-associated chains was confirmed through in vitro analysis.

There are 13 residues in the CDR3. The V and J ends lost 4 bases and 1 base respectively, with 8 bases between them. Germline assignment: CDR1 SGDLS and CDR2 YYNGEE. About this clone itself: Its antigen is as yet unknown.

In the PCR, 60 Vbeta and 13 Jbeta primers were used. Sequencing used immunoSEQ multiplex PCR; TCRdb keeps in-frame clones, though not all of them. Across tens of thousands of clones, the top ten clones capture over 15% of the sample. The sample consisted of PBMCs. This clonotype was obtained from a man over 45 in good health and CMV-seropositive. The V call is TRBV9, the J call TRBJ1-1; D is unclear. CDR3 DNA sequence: TGTGCCAGCAGCCTACGGGAGAACACTGAAGCTTTCTTT. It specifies CASSLRENTEAFF. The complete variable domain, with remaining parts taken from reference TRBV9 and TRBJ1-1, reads DSGVTQTPKHLITATGQRVTLRCSPRSGDLSVYWYQQSLDQGLQFLIQYYNGEERAKGNILERFSAQQFPDLHSELNLSSLELGDSALYFCASSLRENTEAFFGQGTRLTVV.